The present T cell receptor beta chain was sequenced within a study of sequential checkpoint blockade in melanoma. Across the whole study: Patients were randomized 1:1 to nivolumab-then-ipilimumab or ipilimumab-then-nivolumab first-line. Each arm's sequence ended with maintenance nivolumab.

Stated treatment: randomized to nivolumab then ipilimumab (arm A) or the reverse (arm B). None of the patients previously received DNA-damaging chemotherapy. PBMC sorting kept live CD3+CD8+ cells without CD19 or CD56. CDR3 length: 17 amino acids. The germline V gene encodes CDR1 SNHLY and CDR2 FYNNEI. Trimming stripped 4 bases from V and 0 bases from J, with 15 bases between. The protocol was immunoSEQ multiplex PCR, while the TCRdb copy is restricted to in-frame clones and leaves out a portion. The table records tens of thousands of clones, approximately 84% of them present only once. V is TRBV2 and J is TRBJ1-4; D is perhaps TRBD1 (5 bases). The receptor was isolated from a human donor with melanoma. Sequences were derived from CD8+ T cells sorted from blood (inferred from file names), sampled from a patient given nivolumab and ipilimumab in sequence. CDR3: CASSGEGREATNEKLFF. The CDR3 nucleotides are TGTGCCAGCAGTGGGGAGGGGCGGGAGGCAACTAATGAAAAACTGTTTTTT.